These 29 T cell receptor beta chains originate from one sample sequenced in a study of CD8+CD57+ T cells in acquired aplastic anemia (dated by TCRdb to 2017 to 2018). TCRdb records Illumina HiSeq 2000 as the sequencer. Genomic DNA served as template for TCR beta VDJ combination and CDR3 sequence profiling. TCRdb's own reprocessing of the public reads used fastp at Q25 and MiXCR and kept productive beta chains. Rows are unified per CDR3 protein, each entry keeping the most common DNA and genes. This sample lists about 400,000 distinct CDR3 sequences; about two thirds were detected once. The leading ten clones occupy approximately 4% of the sample. The material sequenced was sorted CD4+, CD8+, or CD8+CD57+ T cells (not recorded which) from PBMCs. The receptors come from a human donor in good health, serving as a control.

This clonotype was observed at least ten times. This chain connects TRBV19 to TRBJ1-2; 7 bases match TRBD1. V lost 2 bases, J lost 3 bases, and 6 bases stayed unmatched. Germline lookup yields CDR1 LNHDA and CDR2 SQIVND (reference sequence). The CDR3 has 15 amino acids. The CDR3 sequence: CASSISQGTDYGYTF. CDR3 in DNA: TGTGCCAGTAGTATATCCCAGGGGACAGACTATGGCTACACCTTC.

This clonotype was counted many times. The chain employs TRBV6-5 and TRBJ1-6, with a weak D call TRBD1 (5 bases). The CDR3 is 15 amino acids. The V end was cut by 5 bases, the J end by 13 bases, with 21 bases between. Per germline, CDR1 MNHEY and CDR2 SVGAGI. CDR3 sequence reads: CASSTPGPRIRPLHF. The CDR3 bases are TGTGCCAGCAGTACGCCGGGACCACGTATTCGCCCCCTCCACTTT.

The chain uses TRBV7-3 and TRBJ2-7; 10 nucleotides agree with TRBD2. J gave up 4 bases and V 3 bases, and 6 bases lay outside the gene matches. There are 15 residues in the CDR3. Germline CDR1 reads SGHTA; CDR2 reads FQGTGA. CDR3 DNA: TGTGCCAGCAGCTTCGCGGGACTAGCGTCGTACGAGCAGTACGTC. Translated, it gives CASSFAGLASYEQYV.

The V gene is TRBV3-1, the J gene TRBJ1-1; TRBD1 is a possible D gene (5 bases). There are 13 residues in the CDR3. Trimming stripped 3 bases from V and 4 bases from J, with 9 bases between. CDR1 is LGHDT, CDR2 YNNKEL, per germline (reference sequence). CDR3 bases: TGTGCCAGCAGCCAGGGGCCGAGCACTGAAGCTTTCTTT. Amino acid sequence: CASSQGPSTEAFF. Drawing the rest from reference TRBV3-1 and TRBJ1-1, the complete variable domain is DTAVSQTPKYLVTQMGNDKSIKCEQNLGHDTMYWYKQDSKKFLKIMFSYNNKELIINETVPNRFSPKSPDKAHLNLHINSLELGDSAVYFCASSQGPSTEAFFGQGTRLTVV.

Comment on this clonotype: The junction departs from the called germline gene at one end, perhaps through a read error. DNA of the CDR3: TGTGCCACCATGGACACGTCTAGCACCTATGCGCAGTACTTT. This gives the protein CATMDTSSTYAQYF. This sequence joins TRBV24-1 and TRBJ1-2; perhaps TRBD1 as D (5 bases). Germline V gene lookup returns CDR1 KGHDR and CDR2 SFDVKD. The CDR3 is 14 amino acids.

Points on this clonotype: Since the CDR3 does not end with the conserved phenylalanine or tryptophan, this likely comes from a read error. Because the CDR3's place on the DNA is in doubt, the DNA is left out and the CDR3 is given as listed by TCRdb. The chain recombines TRBV7-2 with TRBJ1-6. The CDR3 length equals 13 residues, ends included. Per germline, CDR1 SGHTA and CDR2 FQGNSA. CDR3 sequence reads: CASSLAGQNSPLH.

This clonotype was counted between two and nine times. The gene calls are TRBV7-2 and TRBJ1-2; the D is unclear. CDR1 and CDR2 from the germline V gene are SGHTA and FQGNSA. Trimming removed 1 base from V and 7 bases from J, with 1 base in between. This CDR3 is 10 amino acids long. Here the CDR3 DNA reads TGTGCCAGCAGCTTAGTTGGCTACACCTTC. It is translated as CASSLVGYTF.

Points on this clonotype: At one boundary the junction diverges from the germline segment, which might be a read error. The V call is TRBV7-2, the J call TRBJ1-1; D is ambiguous. This CDR3 spans 14 amino acids. CDR1 SGHTA and CDR2 FQGNSA come from the germline V gene. The CDR3 sequence: CASTLPVGRTDAQF. In nucleotides, the CDR3 is TGTGCCAGCACCCTCCCAGTTGGACGCACAGATGCGCAGTTT.

On this clonotype itself: One junction end does not reproduce the germline sequence, and a read error may be involved. J is TRBJ1-6 and V is TRBV7-2; D not resolved. The length of the CDR3 is 15 residues. From germline, CDR1 is SGHTA and CDR2 FQGNSA. The CDR3 spells CASSQIGQDASPHHF. For the CDR3, the DNA is TGTGCCAGCAGCCAAATTGGGCAGGACGCTTCACCCCACCACTTT.

The chain recombines TRBV20-1 with TRBJ1-3; D not certain. The CDR3 is made up of 11 amino acids. Trimming left V 1 base short and J 8 bases short, with 6 bases between. The germline gives CDR1 DFQATT, CDR2 SNEGSKA (reference sequence). CDR3 sequence reads: CSARVVDTIYF. Written as DNA, the CDR3 is TGCAGTGCTAGAGTCGTTGACACCATATATTTT.

As regards this clonotype: One base away lies a much larger clone, so this may be a sequencing read error. The conserved final phenylalanine or tryptophan is absent from the CDR3, which likely points to a read error. The V call is TRBV6-2 or TRBV6-3, the J call TRBJ1-3; 7 bases are shared with TRBD1. V lost 7 bases, J lost 0 bases, and 6 bases stayed unmatched. The CDR3 runs to 15 residues. The V gene's germline CDR1 is MNHEY and CDR2 SVGEGT. CDR3 bases: TGTGCCAGCAACCTGGGACAGCTCTCTGGAAACACCATATATCTT. Its translation is CASNLGQLSGNTIYL.

The chain uses TRBV7-8 and TRBJ1-6; D gene ambiguous. The CDR3 extends over 16 amino acids. V dropped 6 bases and J dropped 14 bases, with 26 bases sitting between them. Germline loops: CDR1 SGHVS, CDR2 FQNEAQ. The CDR3: CASRQTRCEQNFALHF. For the CDR3, the DNA is TGTGCCAGCAGGCAAACGCGGTGCGAGCAGAACTTCGCCCTCCACTTT.

This chain connects TRBV2 to TRBJ1-1; D not resolved. The V gene lost 7 bases and the J gene lost 6 bases, with 12 bases spanning the gap. CDR1 and CDR2 (germline): SNHLY, FYNNEI. CDR3 length equals 12 residues. The CDR3 sequence: CASTSGVPEAFF. The CDR3 bases are TGTGCCAGCACTTCGGGTGTTCCTGAAGCTTTCTTT.

This chain's CDR3 is CAISPGDTGAGNTIYF. The CDR3 DNA reads as TGTGCCATTAGTCCTGGGGATACGGGGGCTGGAAACACCATATATTTT. The chain combines TRBV6-5 with TRBJ1-3, with D possibly TRBD1 on 5 matching bases. The V end was cut by 10 bases, the J end by 2 bases, with 21 bases between. Germline CDR1 is MNHEY and CDR2 is SVGAGI. The CDR3 is made up of 16 amino acids.

With respect to this clonotype: A read error may explain this, as a much larger clone is one base away. The gene calls are TRBV12-3 or TRBV12-4 and TRBJ2-7; tentative D call: TRBD1 (7 bases). CDR3 length: 14 residues. The chain's CDR3 is CACSYWGDSSEQYF. The CDR3 DNA follows: TGTGCCTGCAGTTATTGGGGGGACAGTTCCGAGCAGTACTTC.

The chain joins TRBV19 to TRBJ2-1, with D uncertain. CDR3 size: 12 residues. Looked up from germline, CDR1 is LNHDA and CDR2 is SQIVND (reference sequence). Deletions cut 6 bases from V and 4 bases from J, with 7 bases between. Here the CDR3 DNA reads TGTGCCAGTAGAACGCGGTACAATGAGCAGTTCTTC. Protein: CASRTRYNEQFF.

This clonotype has only a few counts. In this CDR3 the conserved last residue, phenylalanine or tryptophan, is missing, so a read error is likely. Because the CDR3's place on the DNA is in doubt, the DNA is left out and the CDR3 is given as listed by TCRdb. This sequence joins TRBV2 and TRBJ1-5. Germline V gene lookup returns CDR1 SNHLY and CDR2 FYNNEI. The CDR3 has 14 amino acids, counting both end residues. The CDR3 region is CASSVAAGGQPQHL.

This rearrangement joins TRBV7-2 to TRBJ2-5; the D is unclear. Trimming stripped 2 bases from V and 9 bases from J, with 16 bases between. CDR3 size: 14 residues. CDR1 and CDR2 (germline): SGHTA, FQGNSA. CDR3 DNA: TGTGCCAGCAGCTTAAACGGACCCGCCGCGGCCCAGTACTTC. Translated: CASSLNGPAAAQYF.

The chain employs TRBV9 and TRBJ1-5; D is ambiguous. V was cut by 4 bases and J by 4 bases, with 15 bases left in between. This CDR3 has 15 amino acids. Per germline, CDR1 SGDLS and CDR2 YYNGEE. As DNA, the CDR3 is TGTGCCAGCAGCACAGTAGAAGGGAGGAATCAGCCCCAGCATTTT. Translating it yields CASSTVEGRNQPQHF.

The chain joins TRBV7-2 to TRBJ1-2; D might be TRBD1 (5 bases). The V gene lost 5 bases and the J gene lost 14 bases, with 24 bases spanning the gap. This CDR3 contains 14 residues. CDR1 is SGHTA, CDR2 FQGNSA, per germline. The CDR3 coding sequence is TGTGCCAGCAGCCCTGGCACAGATACACAGGATTATACCTTC. Translating it yields CASSPGTDTQDYTF.

In the case of this clonotype: Sequence at one end of the junction differs from germline and may be a read error. The chain employs TRBV7-8 and TRBJ2-5; D may be TRBD1 (5 bases). The length of the CDR3 is 14 residues. CDR1 and CDR2 (germline): SGHVS, FQNEAQ. The CDR3 sequence is CASTQDTYEETHDF. The CDR3 coding sequence is TGTGCCAGCACCCAGGACACCTACGAAGAGACCCACGACTTC. The full variable domain, completed using reference TRBV7-8 and TRBJ2-5, is GAGVSQSPRYKVAKRGQDVALRCDPISGHVSLFWYQQALGQGPEFLTYFQNEAQLDKSGLPSDRFFAERPEGSVSTLKIQRTQQEDSAVYLCASTQDTYEETHDFGPGTRLLVL.

This clonotype was picked up many times. This sequence joins TRBV28 and TRBJ2-5, with TRBD1 matching over 8 bases. The CDR3 covers 13 residues. V trimming: 2 bases; J trimming: 5 bases; junction bases outside the gene matches: 1. Germline-derived CDR1 and CDR2 are MDHEN and SYDVKM. The CDR3, as DNA: TGTGCCAGCAGTTTACCAGGGGGCGAGACCCAGTACTTC. Translated, it gives CASSLPGGETQYF.

This clonotype has a single count. The CDR3 bases are TGCAGTGCTAGTCCGGCAGGGGGCGAACGGGATACGCAGTATTTT. It specifies CSASPAGGERDTQYF. The chain couples TRBV20-1 to TRBJ2-3; 8 nucleotides align to TRBD1. The germline gives CDR1 DFQATT, CDR2 SNEGSKA (reference sequence). Trimming at V came to 3 bases and at J to 6 bases, leaving 11 bases not matched to a gene. The CDR3 runs 15 residues.

This clonotype was found a few times. V gene TRBV7-2 combines with J gene TRBJ1-5, with D unclear. The germline CDR1 and CDR2 sequences are SGHTA and FQGNSA. The CDR3 spans 12 residues. Trimming took off 10 bases at V and 6 bases at J, with 13 bases between the two ends. DNA for the CDR3: TGTGCCAACAGTCGCCCCGGTCAGCCCCAGCATTTT. This gives the protein CANSRPGQPQHF.

This clonotype has only one observation. Given the absence of the conserved phenylalanine or tryptophan at the CDR3 end, a read error is likely. No DNA is shown, since the ends of the CDR3 on it are uncertain; the CDR3 is the one TCRdb lists. The V and J genes are TRBV7-3 and TRBJ2-3; the table names TRBD2, a call not compared with the DNA. From germline, CDR1 is SGHTA and CDR2 FQGTGA. With termini counted, the CDR3 has 13 amino acids. The CDR3 region is CASSPARGLFNEQ.

This clonotype was counted at least ten times. This chain uses TRBV7-2 with TRBJ2-2; TRBD1 is a possible D gene (6 bases). The V and J ends lost 5 bases and 0 bases respectively, with 10 bases between them. Germline CDR1 reads SGHTA; CDR2 reads FQGNSA. The CDR3 consists of 15 residues. This CDR3 is CASSPGQTNTGELFF. The CDR3 region has the DNA TGTGCCAGCAGCCCCGGACAGACGAACACCGGGGAGCTGTTTTTT.

In the case of this clonotype: One base away lies a much larger clone, so this may be a sequencing read error. This chain links TRBV7-2 with TRBJ2-1, with 9 bases lining up with TRBD1. The CDR3 runs to 16 residues. Looked up from germline, CDR1 is SGHTA and CDR2 is FQGNSA. Trimming cost V 7 bases and J 8 bases; bases outside gene matches: 15. In DNA form, the CDR3 reads TGTGCCAGCACTTCTACAGGACAGGGGCGCGAGGATGAGCAGTTCTTC. Translating it yields CASTSTGQGREDEQFF.

This chain joins TRBV12-3 or TRBV12-4 and TRBJ1-5, with D perhaps matching TRBD1 (5 bases). The CDR3 length is 13 residues. Trimming took off 1 base at V and 7 bases at J, with 8 bases between the two ends. The CDR3 DNA is TGTGCCAGCAGTTTAGTGGGGCCGCAGCCCCAGCATTTT. This encodes CASSLVGPQPQHF.

The rearrangement joins TRBV25-1 to TRBJ2-2, with D tentatively TRBD1 (5 bases). The CDR3 has 18 amino acids. V lost 3 bases and J 1 base, leaving 18 bases between the germline ends. Germline CDR1 and CDR2: MGHDK and SYGVNS. CDR3 sequence (DNA): TGTGCCAGCAGTGATTATCCCGACAGTGACGGGAACACCGGGGAGCTGTTTTTT. It translates to CASSDYPDSDGNTGELFF. The variable domain in full, completed from reference TRBV25-1 and TRBJ2-2, reads EADIYQTPRYLVIGTGKKITLECSQTMGHDKMYWYQQDPGMELHLIHYSYGVNSTEKGDLSSESTVSRIRTEHFPLTLESARPSHTSQYLCASSDYPDSDGNTGELFFGEGSRLTVL.